These 29 T cell receptor beta chains originate from one sample sequenced in a study of blood T cells in healthy people across ages. A sample-barcoded 5' primer and a J-beta primer mix were used in a second PCR of about 7 to 12 cycles. MiXCR, run by TCRdb on the 5' RACE reads, gives a single entry per CDR3 protein. This repertoire shows some 900,000 distinct CDR3 sequences, about 44% found once; its top ten account for around an eighth. Material for sequencing was blood. These receptors were collected from a man aged 30 to 45 in good health.

This chain joins TRBV2 and TRBJ1-6; 7 bases match TRBD1. CDR3 size: 14 residues. Germline CDR1 SNHLY, CDR2 FYNNEI. Losses at the gene ends were 6 bases for V and 7 bases for J; bases not matched to a gene: 6. In DNA, the CDR3 is TGTGCCAGCAGCCAGACAGGGAGGAATTCACCCCTCCACTTT. It codes for CASSQTGRNSPLHF.

The chain recombines TRBV15 with TRBJ2-3; D gene ambiguous. The CDR3 sequence is 15 residues long. CDR1 LNHNV and CDR2 YYDKDF come from the germline V gene (reference sequence). Trimming shortened V by 0 bases and J by 1 base, and 8 bases separated the two germline ends. The CDR3 DNA reads as TGTGCCACCAGCAGAGAGGCAGGTGGCACAGATACGCAGTATTTT. This sequence encodes CATSREAGGTDTQYF.

The chain is built from TRBV12-3 or TRBV12-4 and TRBJ1-2; D uncertain. The CDR3 extends over 13 amino acids. V was clipped by 2 bases and J by 4 bases, with 8 bases between them. The CDR3 DNA is TGTGCCAGCAGTTTAATGGGAACCTATGGCTACACCTTC. Translation gives CASSLMGTYGYTF.

Many counts were recorded for this clonotype. This chain connects TRBV5-1 to TRBJ2-7; no definite D call. This CDR3 has 13 amino acids. V was pared by 3 bases and J by 0 bases, with 7 bases between. CDR1 is SGHRS and CDR2 is YFSETQ in the germline V gene. The CDR3 reads CASSSADSYEQYF. The CDR3 coding sequence is TGCGCCAGCAGCTCTGCTGACTCCTACGAGCAGTACTTC.

The chain recombines TRBV6-2 or TRBV6-3 with TRBJ2-1, with D possibly called TRBD1 or TRBD2 (6 bases each). Germline-derived CDR1 and CDR2 are MNHEY and SVGEGT. With 3 bases removed from V and 0 bases from J, the gap between germline ends came to 12 bases. The CDR3 has 16 amino acids. The CDR3 nucleotides read TGTGCCAGCAGTTATCCCGGGGGCCGCTCCTACAATGAGCAGTTCTTC. Its translation: CASSYPGGRSYNEQFF.

A few counts support this clonotype. The V and J genes are TRBV5-5 and TRBJ1-2; D perhaps matches TRBD1 (5 bases). Trimming left V 4 bases short and J 0 bases short, with 10 bases between. The V gene's germline CDR1 is SGHKS and CDR2 YYEKEE (reference sequence). There are 14 residues in the CDR3. The CDR3 loop reads CASSGDAANYGYTF. In DNA, the CDR3 is TGTGCCAGCAGCGGGGACGCAGCTAACTATGGCTACACCTTC.

The chain employs TRBV6-4 and TRBJ2-1, with 8 positions matching TRBD2. This CDR3 contains 17 residues. From germline, CDR1 is MRHNA and CDR2 SNTAGT. The V and J ends lost 3 bases and 8 bases, in that order; junction bases with no gene match: 15. CDR3 DNA sequence: TGTGCCAGCAGTGAATCTGCCGCGGGGGGCGATCACTATGAGCAGTTCTTC. Encoded protein: CASSESAAGGDHYEQFF.

The V call is TRBV6-2 or TRBV6-3, the J call TRBJ2-1; D may correspond to TRBD1 or TRBD2 (5 bases each). Trimming left V 1 base short and J 7 bases short, with 20 bases between. The germline V gene has CDR1 MNHEY and CDR2 SVGEGT. The CDR3 is 17 residues long. The CDR3 DNA reads TGTGCCAGCAGTTACTTCCTTATTGGGGACCGCGGGAATGAGCAGTTCTTC. This translates into CASSYFLIGDRGNEQFF.

This clonotype showed up just a few times. The chain couples TRBV6-5 to TRBJ1-2; D is uncertain. This CDR3 contains 13 residues. Germline V gene data show CDR1 as MNHEY and CDR2 as SVGAGI. Trimming cost V 2 bases and J 2 bases, with 6 bases left between them. The CDR3: CASSYGRNYGYTF. DNA of the CDR3: TGTGCCAGCAGTTACGGGCGCAACTATGGCTACACCTTC.

The CDR3 loop is CASSQTDSNQPQHF. The CDR3 bases are TGTGCCAGCAGTCAGACGGATAGCAATCAGCCCCAGCATTTT. V usage is TRBV2 and J usage is TRBJ1-5; D gene ambiguous. Per germline, CDR1 SNHLY and CDR2 FYNNEI. The V and J ends lost 5 bases and 0 bases respectively, with 8 bases between them. This CDR3 has 14 residues.

J is TRBJ1-2 and V is TRBV12-5; unclear D gene. The CDR3 is 14 residues long. Per germline, CDR1 LGHNT and CDR2 FRNRAP. The V end lost 1 base, the J end lost 3 bases, and 9 bases lay between the germline ends. CDR3 nucleotide sequence: TGTGCTAGTGGTTTGGAGGTTGCCGACTATGGCTACACCTTC. It is translated as CASGLEVADYGYTF.

The CDR3 reads CASSLAGTVSGYTF. As DNA, the CDR3 is TGCGCCAGCAGCTTGGCCGGGACAGTTAGTGGCTACACCTTC. The gene calls are TRBV5-1 and TRBJ1-2; TRBD1 matches 7 bases. The CDR3 has 14 residues. From germline, CDR1 is SGHRS and CDR2 YFSETQ. Trimming took 0 bases from V and 7 from J; bases not matched to a gene: 6.

This clonotype was picked up a small number of times. The chain employs TRBV7-2 and TRBJ2-1; 13 positions match TRBD2. CDR1 is SGHTA and CDR2 is FQGNSA in the germline V gene. With V trimmed by 2 bases and J by 7 bases, 11 bases remained unmatched. This CDR3 has 18 residues. Written as DNA, the CDR3 is TGTGCCAGCAGCTTAATCAATCCGGGACTAGCGGGAAAGAATGAGCAGTTCTTC. Translating gives CASSLINPGLAGKNEQFF.

The V and J genes are TRBV4-2 and TRBJ1-4, with 7 nucleotides matching TRBD1. CDR3 length equals 16 residues. V shed 1 base, J shed 6 bases, and the junction held 8 bases outside the gene matches. The germline gives CDR1 LGHNA, CDR2 YNFKEQ. The CDR3 loop is CASSQVGSTGDEKLFF. CDR3 nucleotide sequence: TGTGCCAGCAGCCAAGTGGGTAGTACAGGGGATGAAAAACTGTTTTTT.

This chain connects TRBV25-1 to TRBJ2-7; 8 bases map to TRBD1. Germline V gene data show CDR1 as MGHDK and CDR2 as SYGVNS. V shed 6 bases and J 1 base; nucleotides not matched to a gene: 20. The length of the CDR3 is 19 residues. The CDR3 reads CASSLTGQGGGKRSYEQYF. Written as DNA, the CDR3 is TGTGCCAGCAGCCTAACTGGACAGGGCGGAGGGAAAAGGTCCTACGAGCAGTACTTC.

The CDR3 bases are TGTGCCAGCAGCTCAACGGGACGGGGACTGGGTTATGAGCAGTTCTTC. Amino acids: CASSSTGRGLGYEQFF. The genes are TRBV11-2 and TRBJ2-1, with a tentative D call TRBD2 (6 bases). Looked up from germline, CDR1 is SGHAT and CDR2 is FQNNGV. The V end was cut by 4 bases, the J end by 8 bases, with 21 bases between. The CDR3 totals 16 residues.

This clonotype was observed many times. This chain connects TRBV29-1 to TRBJ2-7, with D perhaps TRBD1 (5 bases). The CDR3 spans 14 residues. The ends were cut back, 4 bases at V and 2 bases at J, with 15 bases in the middle. Looked up from germline, CDR1 is SQVTM and CDR2 is ANQGSEA. The CDR3 reads CSVVMEQAPYEQYF. The CDR3 DNA reads TGCAGCGTTGTAATGGAACAGGCGCCCTACGAGCAGTACTTC.

This chain uses TRBV12-3 or TRBV12-4 with TRBJ1-5; D may be TRBD1 (5 bases). The CDR3 consists of 16 residues. V was clipped by 1 base and J by 6 bases, with 16 bases between them. The CDR3 here is CASSLGGVGATQPQHF. CDR3 nucleotide sequence: TGTGCCAGCAGTTTAGGGGGGGTCGGGGCAACTCAGCCCCAGCATTTT.

V usage is TRBV11-2 and J usage is TRBJ2-1; D is unclear. The CDR3 runs to 12 residues. Looked up from germline, CDR1 is SGHAT and CDR2 is FQNNGV. V was clipped by 5 bases and J by 7 bases, with 9 bases between them. The CDR3 DNA reads TGTGCCAGCAGCCCGGCGGAGAATGAGCAGTTCTTC. It specifies CASSPAENEQFF.

About this clonotype itself: A much larger clone differs from this one at a single base, so this may be a read error. This chain uses TRBV15 with TRBJ2-5, with D possibly being TRBD1 (6 bases). Trimming stripped 3 bases from V and 1 base from J, with 9 bases between. This CDR3 comprises 14 residues. Germline CDR1 is LNHNV and CDR2 is YYDKDF (reference sequence). The CDR3 region is CATSSVDSQETQYF. CDR3 coding DNA: TGTGCCACCAGCAGTGTGGACAGCCAAGAGACCCAGTACTTC.

In its sample, this clonotype was seen a few times. The chain carries TRBV6-4 and TRBJ2-1; TRBD2 agrees at 11 bases. The germline gives CDR1 MRHNA, CDR2 SNTAGT. With 6 bases clipped from V and 6 bases from J, the junction kept 4 bases outside the gene matches. The CDR3 consists of 14 residues. As DNA, the CDR3 is TGTGCCAGCAGACGACTAGCGGGACCCAATGAGCAGTTCTTC. Translated, it gives CASRRLAGPNEQFF.

This clonotype was seen a single time. The V gene is TRBV25-1, the J gene TRBJ1-4; TRBD1 matches 8 bases. Germline V CDR1 and CDR2: MGHDK, SYGVNS. The ends lost 8 bases at V and 3 bases at J; junction bases unmatched: 2. The CDR3 is 13 amino acids. The CDR3 reads CASQTGANEKLFF. The CDR3 DNA reads TGTGCCAGCCAGACAGGGGCTAATGAAAAACTGTTTTTT.

This clonotype was seen a few times. V usage is TRBV9 and J usage is TRBJ1-4; D unclear. V was pared by 0 bases and J by 8 bases, with 11 bases between. CDR1 and CDR2 (germline): SGDLS, YYNGEE. The CDR3 runs 14 residues. The CDR3 here is CASSVAGFGEKLFF. The CDR3 bases are TGTGCCAGCAGCGTAGCTGGGTTTGGGGAAAAACTGTTTTTT. Looking up the rest from reference TRBV9 and TRBJ1-4 gives the full variable domain: DSGVTQTPKHLITATGQRVTLRCSPRSGDLSVYWYQQSLDQGLQFLIQYYNGEERAKGNILERFSAQQFPDLHSELNLSSLELGDSALYFCASSVAGFGEKLFFGSGTQLSVL.

The sample holds a few counts of this clonotype. This rearrangement joins TRBV28 to TRBJ2-3, with D hard to call. V was cut by 10 bases and J by 7 bases, with 12 bases left in between. The CDR3 is 11 amino acids. Germline assignment: CDR1 MDHEN and CDR2 SYDVKM. Here the CDR3 reads CATEEVYTQYF. Written as DNA, the CDR3 is TGTGCCACCGAAGAGGTATATACGCAGTATTTT.

The V gene is TRBV7-9, the J gene TRBJ2-7, with no clear D. Trimming cost V 1 base and J 2 bases, with 9 bases left between them. The CDR3 has 14 amino acids. Germline V CDR1 and CDR2: SEHNR, FQNEAQ (reference sequence). Written as DNA, the CDR3 is TGTGCCAGCAGCTTAGTCGAAGGGCCCTACGAGCAGTACTTC. Its translation: CASSLVEGPYEQYF.

This clonotype has more than one count but fewer than ten. The rearrangement uses TRBV14 and TRBJ2-5, with D possibly matching TRBD2 (6 bases). Trimming removed 0 bases at V and 7 bases at J, with 9 bases between. The CDR3 covers 13 residues. From germline, CDR1 is SGHDN and CDR2 FVKESK. CDR3 nucleotides: TGTGCCAGCAGCCAAGATTTGGAGGGGACCCAGTACTTC. This sequence encodes CASSQDLEGTQYF.

Of note for this clonotype: An end of the junction differs from the germline gene, which may be a read error. The gene calls are TRBV20-1 and TRBJ1-2; the match to TRBD1 covers 7 bases. The CDR3 runs to 15 residues. The germline V gene encodes CDR1 DFQATT and CDR2 SNEGSKA (reference sequence). CDR3 sequence: CSATVSGTANYGCTF. In nucleotides, the CDR3 is TGCAGTGCTACTGTTTCCGGGACAGCTAACTATGGCTGCACCTTC.

The chain is built from TRBV6-2 or TRBV6-3 and TRBJ2-7; 9 bases map to TRBD1. The CDR3 is 17 residues long. Germline CDR1 is MNHEY and CDR2 is SVGEGT. V lost 2 bases, J lost 4 bases, and 12 bases stayed unmatched. As DNA, the CDR3 is TGTGCCAGCAGTTACCGCCGGGACAGGGTGGTACCGTACGAGCAGTACTTC. This sequence encodes CASSYRRDRVVPYEQYF.

This clonotype was found a few times. V gene TRBV4-1 combines with J gene TRBJ2-3; D remains unclear. Trimming cost V 4 bases and J 2 bases, with 7 bases left between them. CDR3 length equals 13 residues. Germline V gives CDR1 MGHRA, CDR2 YSYEKL. The CDR3 spells CASSRSDTDTQYF. In DNA form, the CDR3 reads TGCGCCAGCAGCCGATCAGACACAGATACGCAGTATTTT.